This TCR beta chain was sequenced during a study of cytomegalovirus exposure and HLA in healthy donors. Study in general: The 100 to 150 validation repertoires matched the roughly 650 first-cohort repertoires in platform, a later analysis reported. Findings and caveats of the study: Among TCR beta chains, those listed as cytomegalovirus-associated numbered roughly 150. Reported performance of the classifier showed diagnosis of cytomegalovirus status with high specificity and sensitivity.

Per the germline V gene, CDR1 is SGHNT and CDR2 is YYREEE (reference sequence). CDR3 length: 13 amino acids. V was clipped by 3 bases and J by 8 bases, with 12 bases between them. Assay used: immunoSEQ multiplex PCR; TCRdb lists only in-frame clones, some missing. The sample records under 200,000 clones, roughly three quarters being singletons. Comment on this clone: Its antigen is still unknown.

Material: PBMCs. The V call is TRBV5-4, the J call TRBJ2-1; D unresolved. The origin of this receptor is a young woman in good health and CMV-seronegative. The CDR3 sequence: CASSSGSRDEQFF. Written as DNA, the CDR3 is TGTGCCAGCAGCTCCGGGTCTCGCGATGAGCAGTTCTTC.